Below are 9 T cell receptor beta chains sequenced from a single sample in a study of radiotherapy plus CTLA-4 blockade in lung cancer. Data came from immunoSEQ multiplex PCR; TCRdb stores just in-frame clones and leaves some out. The sample includes tens of thousands of clones, 72% of them seen just once. Sample: peripheral blood, taken from a patient treated with radiotherapy plus ipilimumab. These receptor sequences come from a human donor with non-small cell lung cancer that progressed on radiotherapy plus ipilimumab.

Only a few counts were recorded for this clone. This chain connects TRBV6-5 to TRBJ1-5, with a possible D match to TRBD1 (6 bases). Germline V gene data show CDR1 as MNHEY and CDR2 as SVGAGI. CDR3 length equals 13 residues. V gave up 8 bases and J gave up 5 bases, with 13 bases separating them. The CDR3 region is CASSPGGYQPQHF. In nucleotides, the CDR3 is TGTGCCAGCTCCCCCGGGGGCTATCAGCCCCAGCATTTT.

The chain has TRBV6-5 and TRBJ2-5; D is unresolved. The germline V gene has CDR1 MNHEY and CDR2 SVGAGI. This CDR3 region has 13 residues. V lost 5 bases to trimming and J lost 0 bases, with 7 bases between them. CDR3 in DNA: TGTGCCAGCAGTCCTGCCTACCAAGAGACCCAGTACTTC. It is translated as CASSPAYQETQYF.

This clone was observed a few times. V and J are TRBV6-1 and TRBJ2-1, with 8 bases fitting TRBD1. Trimming at V came to 3 bases and at J to 11 bases, leaving 3 bases not matched to a gene. Germline V gene lookup returns CDR1 MNHNS and CDR2 SASEGT. There are 12 residues in the CDR3. The chain's CDR3 is CASSDWDRKQFF. Here the CDR3 DNA reads TGTGCCAGCAGTGATTGGGACAGGAAGCAGTTCTTC.

V and J are TRBV15 and TRBJ1-2; 9 positions match TRBD1. CDR1 is LNHNV, CDR2 YYDKDF, per germline (reference sequence). Trimming cost V 2 bases and J 4 bases; bases outside gene matches: 8. The CDR3 sequence is 16 residues long. CDR3 nucleotide sequence: TGTGCCACCAGCAGACTTCACGGGACAGGGAGCTATGGCTACACCTTC. Amino acid sequence: CATSRLHGTGSYGYTF.

This clone turned up a few times. The chain is built from TRBV9 and TRBJ2-2, with D tentatively TRBD2 (6 bases). CDR1 is SGDLS and CDR2 is YYNGEE in the germline V gene. Trimming removed 0 bases at V and 4 bases at J, with 7 bases between. The CDR3 covers 14 residues. Here the CDR3 reads CASSVGGVTGELFF. The DNA of the CDR3 is TGTGCCAGCAGCGTAGGGGGGGTCACCGGGGAGCTGTTTTTT.

The V and J genes are TRBV7-3 and TRBJ1-1, with 9 positions matching TRBD1. Unmatched junction bases numbered 9, after V lost 5 bases and J lost 2 bases. The CDR3 is 16 amino acids. Germline assignment: CDR1 SGHTA and CDR2 FQGTGA. CDR3 nucleotides: TGTGCCAGCAGCCCCGGGACAGGGTTTTTAAACACTGAAGCTTTCTTT. This sequence encodes CASSPGTGFLNTEAFF.

The V call is TRBV5-1, the J call TRBJ2-7; D possibly corresponds to TRBD1 (7 bases). V was trimmed by 0 bases and J by 0 bases, leaving 22 bases between them. Germline CDR1 SGHRS, CDR2 YFSETQ. CDR3 size: 19 residues. The CDR3, as DNA: TGCGCCAGCAGCTTGGCCGGTGGACAGGCGGGACCCAGCTCCTACGAGCAGTACTTC. The encoded protein is CASSLAGGQAGPSSYEQYF. Supplemented by reference TRBV5-1 and TRBJ2-7, the full variable domain reads KAGVTQTPRYLIKTRGQQVTLSCSPISGHRSVSWYQQTPGQGLQFLFEYFSETQRNKGNFPGRFSGRQFSNSRSEMNVSTLELGDSALYLCASSLAGGQAGPSSYEQYFGPGTRLTVT.

The chain joins TRBV5-1 to TRBJ2-7, with D possibly being TRBD1 or TRBD2 (5 bases each). The CDR3 totals 16 residues. V was clipped by 2 bases and J by 5 bases, with 20 bases between them. Germline V gene data show CDR1 as SGHRS and CDR2 as YFSETQ. The CDR3 here is CASSFGALSSINEQYF. CDR3 nucleotides: TGCGCCAGCAGCTTCGGGGCGTTGTCAAGTATCAACGAGCAGTACTTC.

This clone was seen ten or more times. The rearrangement links TRBV7-6 to TRBJ2-1; D possibly uses TRBD1 or TRBD2 (6 bases each). Looked up from germline, CDR1 is SGHVS and CDR2 is FNYEAQ. The CDR3 covers 14 residues. The V gene lost 1 base and the J gene lost 10 bases, with 14 bases spanning the gap. The CDR3 DNA reads as TGTGCCAGCAGCTTAGTCGGGGGCTTGCGGGAGCAGTTCTTC. This encodes CASSLVGGLREQFF.